The 20 T cell receptor beta chains presented below share a single source sample, sequenced in a study of blood T cell repertoires in COVID-19. Sequencing used immunoSEQ multiplex PCR; TCRdb keeps in-frame clones, though not all of them. The repertoire has about 210,000 clones, approximately 80% of them found once; the top ten carry about 4.3%. Sequencing input: PBMCs or T cells enriched from blood (not recorded which). Receptors were obtained from a man in his thirties or forties with acute COVID-19.

The CDR3 DNA sequence: TGCGCCAGCAGCCAAAGGGAGTATAACTATGGCTACACCTTC. Protein: CASSQREYNYGYTF. J is TRBJ1-2 and V is TRBV4-1, with D unresolved. Trimming left V 2 bases short and J 1 base short, with 8 bases between. CDR3 size: 14 residues. Looked up from germline, CDR1 is MGHRA and CDR2 is YSYEKL.

This clone has more than one count but fewer than ten. The chain joins TRBV24-1 to TRBJ2-5, with 8 bases that match TRBD1. V gave up 6 bases and J gave up 5 bases; unmatched junction bases: 4. Germline assignment: CDR1 KGHDR and CDR2 SFDVKD. The CDR3 extends over 13 amino acids. The CDR3 here is CATSQGAQETQYF. The DNA of the CDR3 is TGTGCCACCAGTCAGGGGGCTCAGGAGACCCAGTACTTC.

To note about this clone: This CDR3 is also generated by other DNA sequences in the sample. This rearrangement joins TRBV7-9 to TRBJ1-1; D gene uncertain. V was shortened by 1 base and J by 1 base, with 4 bases between the two germline ends. Germline values: CDR1 SEHNR, CDR2 FQNEAQ (reference sequence). The CDR3 has 13 amino acids. CDR3 amino acids: CASSLGQNTEAFF. CDR3 coding DNA: TGTGCCAGCAGCTTAGGGCAGAACACTGAAGCTTTCTTT.

This chain joins TRBV3-1 (or the pseudogene TRBV3-2) and TRBJ1-2; D gene uncertain. Per germline, CDR1 LGHDT and CDR2 YNNKEL (reference sequence). The CDR3 length is 14 residues. V lost 3 bases and J 8 bases, leaving 16 bases between the germline ends. The CDR3 DNA reads TGTGCCAGCAGCCAGAGCGTGATGAGGGCCGGCTACACCTTC. Translated, it gives CASSQSVMRAGYTF.

V and J are TRBV4-1 and TRBJ2-3; 12 nucleotides agree with TRBD1. Germline V gene lookup returns CDR1 MGHRA and CDR2 YSYEKL. There are 16 residues in the CDR3. V lost 4 bases to trimming and J lost 4 bases; unmatched junction nucleotides: 6. The CDR3 here is CASSPRDRGRADTQYF. In DNA, the CDR3 is TGCGCCAGCAGCCCCCGGGACAGGGGGCGCGCAGATACGCAGTATTTT.

This clone occurred once. The rearrangement joins TRBV21-1 to TRBJ2-2; whether TRBD1, the table's D call, matches the DNA was not checked. TRBV21-1 is classified as a pseudogene. The CDR3 consists of 15 residues. For the CDR3, the DNA is TGTGCCAGCACCCCGGGACAGGGGAACACCGGGGAGCTGTTTTTT. It specifies CASTPGQGNTGELFF.

The chain uses TRBV2 and TRBJ2-5, with a weak D call TRBD2 (5 bases). Germline V gives CDR1 SNHLY, CDR2 FYNNEI. This CDR3 region has 12 residues. V lost 6 bases and J 4 bases, leaving 9 bases between the germline ends. For the CDR3, the DNA is TGTGCCAGCAGGAGGGAAGGAGAGACCCAGTACTTC. This gives the protein CASRREGETQYF.

The rearrangement links TRBV30 to TRBJ1-1, with D possibly TRBD1 on 6 matching bases. Trimming stripped 4 bases from V and 1 base from J, with 7 bases between. This CDR3 spans 12 amino acids. Germline CDR1 reads GTSNPN; CDR2 reads SVGIG (reference sequence). DNA for the CDR3: TGTGCCTGGATACAGGGGAACACTGAAGCTTTCTTT. This encodes CAWIQGNTEAFF.

CDR3 nucleotide sequence: TGTGCCTGGAGTCCTGCAGGGATTAACACCGGGGAGCTGTTTTTT. This codes for CAWSPAGINTGELFF. The chain couples TRBV30 to TRBJ2-2, with D tentatively TRBD1 (5 bases). Germline values: CDR1 GTSNPN, CDR2 SVGIG (reference sequence). The CDR3 is made up of 15 amino acids. Trimming removed 2 bases at V and 2 bases at J, with 12 bases between.

V usage is TRBV6-5 and J usage is TRBJ2-7; 7 bases fit TRBD1. The V gene end was trimmed by 0 bases and the J gene end by 4 bases; junction bases not matched to a gene: 9. CDR1 is MNHEY, CDR2 SVGAGI, per germline. The CDR3 covers 16 residues. CDR3 in DNA: TGTGCCAGCAGTTACTCCCTGGACAGGCCCAAGTACGAGCAGTACTTC. Translating it yields CASSYSLDRPKYEQYF.

This chain joins TRBV12-3 or TRBV12-4 and TRBJ1-2, with D hard to call. CDR3 size: 12 residues. Trimming cost V 6 bases and J 5 bases, with 10 bases left between them. The CDR3 here is CASSQRPYGYTF. The CDR3 nucleotides are TGTGCCAGCAGCCAGAGGCCGTATGGCTACACCTTC.

This rearrangement joins TRBV19 to TRBJ1-2, with 9 positions matching TRBD1. V lost 9 bases and J lost 7; bases outside the gene matches: 12. The CDR3 sequence is 14 residues long. The germline CDR1 and CDR2 sequences are LNHDA and SQIVND (reference sequence). CDR3 nucleotide sequence: TGTGCCAGCATGGTTGGGACAGGGATTACTGGCTACACCTTC. Its translation is CASMVGTGITGYTF. The whole variable domain, filled in from reference TRBV19 and TRBJ1-2, reads DGGITQSPKYLFRKEGQNVTLSCEQNLNHDAMYWYRQDPGQGLRLIYYSQIVNDFQKGDIAEGYSVSREKKESFPLTVTSAQKNPTAFYLCASMVGTGITGYTFGSGTRLTVV.

This clone was observed a single time. The chain uses TRBV9 and TRBJ2-2; weak D call: TRBD1 (6 bases). This CDR3 is built from 15 residues. Germline CDR1 reads SGDLS; CDR2 reads YYNGEE. Trimming shortened V by 1 base and J by 0 bases, and 7 bases separated the two germline ends. The CDR3 bases are TGTGCCAGCAGCGTACCAGGGGCGAACACCGGGGAGCTGTTTTTT. Encoded protein: CASSVPGANTGELFF.

The rearrangement uses TRBV5-4 and TRBJ2-1; maybe TRBD1 (6 bases). CDR3 length: 15 residues. Germline V lookup: CDR1 SGHNT, CDR2 YYREEE (reference sequence). The ends were cut back, 4 bases at V and 6 bases at J, with 17 bases in the middle. The CDR3 DNA sequence: TGTGCCAGCAGCCCGGTTTGGGGGCCGGGCAATGAGCAGTTCTTC. It is translated as CASSPVWGPGNEQFF.

This clone appeared a few times. The gene calls are TRBV5-4 and TRBJ1-1; unclear D gene. This CDR3 region has 13 residues. From germline, CDR1 is SGHNT and CDR2 YYREEE (reference sequence). Trimming removed 0 bases from V and 10 bases from J, with 13 bases in between. The CDR3 bases are TGTGCCAGCAGCTTGGGTCCAAAACAGATAGCTTTCTTT. Translated, it gives CASSLGPKQIAFF.

The gene calls are TRBV29-1 and TRBJ1-1, with D unclear. Germline V gene data show CDR1 as SQVTM and CDR2 as ANQGSEA. V lost 0 bases to trimming and J lost 7 bases, with 15 bases between them. The CDR3 has 14 amino acids. The CDR3 protein is CSVEEATVFGEAFF. CDR3 bases: TGCAGCGTTGAAGAGGCCACAGTTTTCGGTGAAGCTTTCTTT.

Worth noting for this clone: Other DNA sequences in the sample encode the same CDR3. V gene TRBV9 combines with J gene TRBJ1-2; 8 bases agree with TRBD1. CDR1 is SGDLS and CDR2 is YYNGEE in the germline V gene. The CDR3 is made up of 13 amino acids. J lost 7 bases, V lost 2 bases, and 4 bases had no gene match. In nucleotides, the CDR3 is TGTGCCAGCAGCGTGACAGGGGAGGGTGGCTACACCTTC. The encoded protein is CASSVTGEGGYTF.

This clone was detected only once. V and J are TRBV12-3 or TRBV12-4 and TRBJ1-2; unclear D gene. This CDR3 is built from 12 residues. V was clipped by 5 bases and J by 8 bases, with 12 bases between them. The CDR3 loop is CASSLSVGGYTF. CDR3 nucleotide sequence: TGTGCCAGCAGTCTCTCAGTTGGCGGCTACACCTTC.

V usage is TRBV5-1 and J usage is TRBJ1-5, with a possible D match to TRBD1 (6 bases). The germline CDR1 and CDR2 sequences are SGHRS and YFSETQ. V was cut by 0 bases and J by 5 bases, with 9 bases left in between. The CDR3 is made up of 14 amino acids. DNA for the CDR3: TGCGCCAGCAGCTTGGAGGCAGGGGATCAGCCCCAGCATTTT. Amino acid sequence: CASSLEAGDQPQHF.

This clone was counted between two and nine times. This rearrangement joins TRBV15 to TRBJ2-7; 7 bases map to TRBD2. Germline V gene lookup returns CDR1 LNHNV and CDR2 YYDKDF (reference sequence). This CDR3 comprises 15 residues. The V segment lost 2 bases and the J segment 6 bases; nucleotides outside the gene matches: 10. CDR3 region: CATSRWGSSGGEQYF. CDR3 nucleotide sequence: TGTGCCACCAGCAGATGGGGTTCGTCGGGGGGCGAGCAGTACTTC.